The 30 T cell receptor beta chains below were found in one sample sequenced in a study of cytomegalovirus exposure and HLA in healthy donors. The PCR was carried out with 60 Vbeta primers and 13 Jbeta primers. Sequencing was performed with immunoSEQ multiplex PCR; in TCRdb, only in-frame clones are kept and a portion is missing. There are over 150,000 clones in the sample; about 71% occur only once, and about 2.7% lies in the top ten. Sequenced material: PBMCs. The receptors were sampled from a woman aged 25-40 years in good health and CMV-seronegative.

This chain connects TRBV5-8 to TRBJ2-5; unclear D gene. The CDR3 consists of 15 residues. Trimming removed 0 bases from V and 5 bases from J, with 14 bases in between. Per germline, CDR1 SGHTS and CDR2 YDEGEE. The CDR3 nucleotides read TGTGCCAGCAGCTTGGGTGCCATAGTCGGGGAGACCCAGTACTTC. Its protein is CASSLGAIVGETQYF. Combining the CDR3 with reference TRBV5-8 and TRBJ2-5 gives the whole variable domain EAGVTQSPTHLIKTRGQQATLRCSPISGHTSVYWYQQALGLGLQFLLWYDEGEERNRGNFPPRFSGRQFPNYSSELNVNALELEDSALYLCASSLGAIVGETQYFGPGTRLLVL.

The chain couples TRBV7-2 to TRBJ1-2; D is unclear. V lost 3 bases, J lost 7 bases, and 12 bases lay in between. This CDR3 has 13 amino acids. Germline loops: CDR1 SGHTA, CDR2 FQGNSA. Written as DNA, the CDR3 is TGTGCCAGCAGCTTGGAACTGGCGGGTGGCTACACCTTC. Translated: CASSLELAGGYTF.

The chain couples TRBV20-1 to TRBJ1-1, with a possible D match to TRBD1 (5 bases). V shed 5 bases and J shed 11 bases, with 15 bases lying between them. Germline V gene lookup returns CDR1 DFQATT and CDR2 SNEGSKA (reference sequence). The CDR3 sequence is 11 residues long. Here the CDR3 DNA reads TGCAGTGCTTATACGGGCAGGGTTGCTTTCTTT. This translates into CSAYTGRVAFF.

In its sample, this clone was seen once. The J gene is TRBJ1-5, the V gene TRBV19; TRBD1 aligns across 9 bases. The CDR3 is 15 amino acids. J gave up 2 bases and V 5 bases, and 4 bases lay outside the gene matches. Germline CDR1 LNHDA, CDR2 SQIVND (reference sequence). The CDR3, as DNA: TGTGCCAGTAGTGGGTGGACAGGGGGCAATCAGCCCCAGCATTTT. It specifies CASSGWTGGNQPQHF. Using reference TRBV19 and TRBJ1-5 for the parts outside the CDR3, the full variable domain is DGGITQSPKYLFRKEGQNVTLSCEQNLNHDAMYWYRQDPGQGLRLIYYSQIVNDFQKGDIAEGYSVSREKKESFPLTVTSAQKNPTAFYLCASSGWTGGNQPQHFGDGTRLSIL.

This clone has more than one count but fewer than ten. This rearrangement joins TRBV5-4 to TRBJ1-2, with 10 positions matching TRBD1. V was pared by 4 bases and J by 7 bases, with 16 bases of the junction left unmatched. This CDR3 has 17 amino acids. Per the germline V gene, CDR1 is SGHNT and CDR2 is YYREEE (reference sequence). This chain's CDR3 is CASSPHSPGQGNGGYTF. The CDR3 DNA reads as TGTGCCAGCAGCCCTCACTCGCCGGGACAGGGGAATGGTGGCTACACCTTC. Full variable domain (remainder filled in from reference TRBV5-4 and TRBJ1-2): ETGVTQSPTHLIKTRGQQVTLRCSSQSGHNTVSWYQQALGQGPQFIFQYYREEENGRGNFPPRFSGLQFPNYSSELNVNALELDDSALYLCASSPHSPGQGNGGYTFGSGTRLTVV.

This chain links TRBV4-1 with TRBJ2-1, with TRBD2 identical over 9 bases. V trimming: 2 bases; J trimming: 6 bases; junction bases outside the gene matches: 5. Germline CDR1 reads MGHRA; CDR2 reads YSYEKL. The CDR3 has 15 residues. The CDR3 reads CASSQPGLALNEQFF. The CDR3 DNA follows: TGCGCCAGCAGCCAACCGGGACTAGCCCTCAATGAGCAGTTCTTC.

Here the CDR3 reads CASKTGTNTEAFF. The DNA for the CDR3 is TGTGCCAGTAAGACAGGAACGAACACTGAAGCTTTCTTT. J is TRBJ1-1 and V is TRBV19, with D possibly being TRBD1 (6 bases). Between the trimmed V and J ends, which lost 7 bases and 1 base, there was a span of 10 bases. The CDR3 has 13 residues. Germline V gene sequence: CDR1 LNHDA, CDR2 SQIVND (reference sequence). Full variable domain (missing parts from reference TRBV19 and TRBJ1-1): DGGITQSPKYLFRKEGQNVTLSCEQNLNHDAMYWYRQDPGQGLRLIYYSQIVNDFQKGDIAEGYSVSREKKESFPLTVTSAQKNPTAFYLCASKTGTNTEAFFGQGTRLTVV.

This clone was picked up one time. This chain joins TRBV7-6 and TRBJ2-3; D perhaps matches TRBD2 (6 bases). The V gene lost 2 bases and the J gene lost 0 bases, with 12 bases spanning the gap. Per germline, CDR1 SGHVS and CDR2 FNYEAQ. The CDR3 is made up of 16 amino acids. CDR3 region: CASSLIAETSTDTQYF. CDR3 in DNA: TGTGCCAGCAGCTTAATAGCGGAGACAAGCACAGATACGCAGTATTTT.

This clone came up a few times. This chain connects TRBV28 to TRBJ1-4; 9 positions agree with TRBD1. There are 16 residues in the CDR3. The junction had 17 bases not matched to a gene; V was cut back by 5 bases and J by 13 bases. Looked up from germline, CDR1 is MDHEN and CDR2 is SYDVKM. CDR3 sequence: CASSASGTGNRLRLFF. CDR3 DNA sequence: TGTGCCAGCAGTGCCTCCGGGACAGGGAACAGGCTAAGACTGTTTTTT. The full variable domain, with the rest looked up from reference TRBV28 and TRBJ1-4, is DVKVTQSSRYLVKRTGEKVFLECVQDMDHENMFWYRQDPGLGLRLIYFSYDVKMKEKGDIPEGYSVSREKKERFSLILESASTNQTSMYLCASSASGTGNRLRLFFGSGTQLSVL.

This CDR3 reads CASSQTLRSYEQYF. CDR3 in DNA: TGTGCCAGCAGCCAAACTCTTCGCTCCTACGAGCAGTACTTC. The gene calls are TRBV7-9 and TRBJ2-7; D is ambiguous. Germline CDR1 is SEHNR and CDR2 is FQNEAQ (reference sequence). The CDR3 is 14 residues long. The germline V and J ends were trimmed by 5 bases and 0 bases, with 11 bases remaining between them. The full variable domain, in which reference TRBV7-9 and TRBJ2-7 provide the parts outside the CDR3, is DTGVSQNPRHKITKRGQNVTFRCDPISEHNRLYWYRQTLGQGPEFLTYFQNEAQLEKSRLLSDRFSAERPKGSFSTLEIQRTEQGDSAMYLCASSQTLRSYEQYFGPGTRLTVT.

This clone is a singleton in its sample. The gene calls are TRBV15 and TRBJ2-5; possibly TRBD2 for D (6 bases). Trimming pared 0 bases from V and 1 base from J, leaving 9 bases between. CDR3 length: 15 residues. Germline lookup yields CDR1 LNHNV and CDR2 YYDKDF (reference sequence). The DNA for the CDR3 is TGTGCCACCAGCAGAGATCGCGGGACCCAAGAGACCCAGTACTTC. Translating it yields CATSRDRGTQETQYF.

The chain combines TRBV27 with TRBJ2-5, with 11 bases fitting TRBD1. The trim removed 5 bases at V and 5 bases at J, leaving 4 bases unmatched. Looked up from germline, CDR1 is MNHEY and CDR2 is SMNVEV (reference sequence). This CDR3 is 14 amino acids long. CDR3 protein: CASSADRGQETQYF. The CDR3 coding sequence is TGTGCCAGCAGTGCGGACAGGGGGCAGGAGACCCAGTACTTC.

V usage is TRBV28 and J usage is TRBJ1-1; D is perhaps TRBD1 (6 bases). The V end was cut by 6 bases, the J end by 4 bases, with 24 bases between. The CDR3 has 17 residues. The germline gives CDR1 MDHEN, CDR2 SYDVKM. The CDR3 loop is CASSQGQPIHRVTEAFF. In nucleotides, the CDR3 is TGTGCCAGCAGCCAAGGACAGCCTATTCACCGGGTCACTGAAGCTTTCTTT.

This clone was seen a handful of times. Within the sample, other DNA sequences also encode this same CDR3. The gene calls are TRBV9 and TRBJ1-1, with D unresolved. Germline CDR1 is SGDLS and CDR2 is YYNGEE. Trimming removed 0 bases from V and 0 bases from J, with 3 bases in between. This CDR3 comprises 13 residues. The CDR3 region is CASSVAVNTEAFF. The CDR3 coding sequence is TGTGCCAGCAGCGTAGCCGTGAACACTGAAGCTTTCTTT.

V and J are TRBV5-1 and TRBJ1-1; D possibly corresponds to TRBD1 (5 bases). The germline V gene has CDR1 SGHRS and CDR2 YFSETQ. The CDR3 spans 14 residues. Trimming shortened V by 5 bases and J by 3 bases, and 14 bases separated the two germline ends. The CDR3 reads CASSSQGFYTEAFF. As DNA, the CDR3 is TGCGCCAGCAGTAGCCAGGGTTTTTACACTGAAGCTTTCTTT. The variable domain in full, completed from reference TRBV5-1 and TRBJ1-1, reads KAGVTQTPRYLIKTRGQQVTLSCSPISGHRSVSWYQQTPGQGLQFLFEYFSETQRNKGNFPGRFSGRQFSNSRSEMNVSTLELGDSALYLCASSSQGFYTEAFFGQGTRLTVV.

This clone was recorded many times. The rearrangement joins TRBV29-1 to TRBJ1-6; tentative D call: TRBD1 (5 bases). V dropped 7 bases and J dropped 10 bases, with 17 bases sitting between them. CDR3 length: 13 residues. Germline CDR1 is SQVTM and CDR2 is ANQGSEA. In nucleotides, the CDR3 is TGCAGCGGCCTTACGGGGGACGGCTCACCCCTCCACTTT. This codes for CSGLTGDGSPLHF.

This clone occurred a few times. The genes are TRBV27 and TRBJ1-2; 7 nucleotides align to TRBD1. V trimming: 3 bases; J trimming: 8 bases; junction bases outside the gene matches: 6. The CDR3 is 13 amino acids. Germline CDR1 MNHEY, CDR2 SMNVEV (reference sequence). The CDR3 is CASSLNRGEGYTF. Written as DNA, the CDR3 is TGTGCCAGCAGTTTGAACAGGGGCGAGGGCTACACCTTC.

The gene calls are TRBV9 and TRBJ2-6; D might be TRBD2 (6 bases). The germline V and J ends were trimmed by 4 bases and 0 bases, with 26 bases remaining between them. The CDR3 totals 21 residues. CDR1 and CDR2 from the germline V gene are SGDLS and YYNGEE. The CDR3 DNA reads TGTGCCAGCAGCCCCATTCTCACAGCGGGTATTTTCAGCTCTGGGGCCAACGTCCTGACTTTC. This translates into CASSPILTAGIFSSGANVLTF.

The chain combines TRBV5-1 with TRBJ2-2; no definite D call. Germline V gives CDR1 SGHRS, CDR2 YFSETQ. There are 16 residues in the CDR3. V was pared by 0 bases and J by 4 bases, with 13 bases between. Written as DNA, the CDR3 is TGCGCCAGCAGCTTGGACCCAGGCCAGACCACCGGGGAGCTGTTTTTT. Translated, it gives CASSLDPGQTTGELFF.

This chain connects TRBV4-3 to TRBJ1-2; 10 bases line up with TRBD1. The CDR3 consists of 17 residues. Germline lookup yields CDR1 LGHNA and CDR2 YSLEER. V lost 4 bases and J lost 4; bases outside the gene matches: 12. The CDR3 coding sequence is TGCGCCAGCAGCCGGGGCCGGGACAGGGGATGGGGCTATGGCTACACCTTC. Its protein product is CASSRGRDRGWGYGYTF.

This clone was seen more than once but under ten times. The J gene is TRBJ2-1, the V gene TRBV19, with 8 positions matching TRBD2. In germline, CDR1 is LNHDA, CDR2 SQIVND (reference sequence). The CDR3 spans 16 residues. After removal of 3 bases from V and 7 bases from J, the junction contained 11 bases not matched to a gene. The CDR3 region is CASSMRVAGWYNEQFF. The DNA of the CDR3 is TGTGCCAGTAGTATGAGAGTAGCGGGATGGTATAATGAGCAGTTCTTC.

As to this clone: The junction differs from germline at one of its ends, possibly a read error. The chain uses TRBV5-6 and TRBJ1-2; D is undetermined. The CDR3 is made up of 15 amino acids. The germline gives CDR1 SGHDT, CDR2 YYEEEE. CDR3 DNA sequence: TGTGCCAGCAGCTTGGTTGGAGGGATAAACTATGGCTACCCCTTC. This encodes CASSLVGGINYGYPF.

CDR3 nucleotides: TGTGCCAGCGGCCCGGTGAGGGTAGAGGAGCAGTACTTC. It encodes CASGPVRVEEQYF. The chain couples TRBV7-9 to TRBJ2-7; tentatively, D is TRBD2 (5 bases). Trimming removed 8 bases at V and 7 bases at J, with 18 bases between. The CDR3 spans 13 residues. The V gene's germline CDR1 is SEHNR and CDR2 FQNEAQ (reference sequence).

The genes are TRBV6-5 and TRBJ2-3, with 7 bases fitting TRBD2. The germline CDR1 and CDR2 sequences are MNHEY and SVGAGI. The CDR3 runs 13 residues. V gave up 6 bases and J gave up 6 bases; unmatched junction bases: 6. The CDR3 loop reads CASREGGADTQYF. The CDR3, as DNA: TGTGCCAGCAGGGAGGGAGGGGCCGATACGCAGTATTTT.

The gene calls are TRBV9 and TRBJ1-1; a weak D match, TRBD1 (5 bases). CDR3 length: 12 amino acids. V lost 3 bases and J lost 10, with 13 bases in between. Germline V gives CDR1 SGDLS, CDR2 YYNGEE. CDR3 DNA: TGTGCCAGCAGCGCGGTGGGGGGGTCAGCTTTCTTT. Protein product: CASSAVGGSAFF.

The V gene is TRBV10-2, the J gene TRBJ2-7; weak D call: TRBD2 (6 bases). This CDR3 comprises 15 residues. CDR1 is WSHSY and CDR2 is SAAADI in the germline V gene. With 3 bases removed from V and 2 bases from J, the gap between germline ends came to 14 bases. The DNA for the CDR3 is TGCGCCAGCAGTGATTTGGAAGGGGAGGCCTACGAGCAGTACTTC. This encodes CASSDLEGEAYEQYF.

The chain carries TRBV28 and TRBJ1-1; D gene unclear. Deletions cut 10 bases from V and 5 bases from J, with 14 bases between. CDR1 is MDHEN, CDR2 SYDVKM, per germline. This CDR3 has 12 amino acids. Here the CDR3 DNA reads TGTGCCACCGTATATCCCGTGACTGAAGCTTTCTTT. Protein sequence: CATVYPVTEAFF.

This clone showed up just a few times. This chain links TRBV2 with TRBJ1-5; D might be TRBD1 (5 bases). There are 13 residues in the CDR3. The V end lost 5 bases, the J end lost 7 bases, and 12 bases lay between the germline ends. Germline V CDR1 and CDR2: SNHLY, FYNNEI. The CDR3 DNA follows: TGTGCCAGCAGTACAGGATTTCGCCAGCCCCAGCATTTT. Translating it yields CASSTGFRQPQHF.

V is TRBV7-9 and J is TRBJ1-1; D is possibly TRBD1 (5 bases). V lost 6 bases, J lost 4 bases, and 12 bases lay in between. The CDR3 extends over 13 amino acids. CDR1 SEHNR and CDR2 FQNEAQ come from the germline V gene (reference sequence). This CDR3 is CASSMTGGTEAFF. The CDR3 coding sequence is TGTGCCAGCAGTATGACGGGGGGCACTGAAGCTTTCTTT.

CDR3 region: CASSPYRDNEQFF. The CDR3 region has the DNA TGTGCCAGCAGCCCTTACCGAGACAATGAGCAGTTCTTC. The chain uses TRBV9 and TRBJ2-1; D unclear. Germline assignment: CDR1 SGDLS and CDR2 YYNGEE. V was trimmed by 4 bases and J by 5 bases, leaving 10 bases between them. This CDR3 contains 13 residues.